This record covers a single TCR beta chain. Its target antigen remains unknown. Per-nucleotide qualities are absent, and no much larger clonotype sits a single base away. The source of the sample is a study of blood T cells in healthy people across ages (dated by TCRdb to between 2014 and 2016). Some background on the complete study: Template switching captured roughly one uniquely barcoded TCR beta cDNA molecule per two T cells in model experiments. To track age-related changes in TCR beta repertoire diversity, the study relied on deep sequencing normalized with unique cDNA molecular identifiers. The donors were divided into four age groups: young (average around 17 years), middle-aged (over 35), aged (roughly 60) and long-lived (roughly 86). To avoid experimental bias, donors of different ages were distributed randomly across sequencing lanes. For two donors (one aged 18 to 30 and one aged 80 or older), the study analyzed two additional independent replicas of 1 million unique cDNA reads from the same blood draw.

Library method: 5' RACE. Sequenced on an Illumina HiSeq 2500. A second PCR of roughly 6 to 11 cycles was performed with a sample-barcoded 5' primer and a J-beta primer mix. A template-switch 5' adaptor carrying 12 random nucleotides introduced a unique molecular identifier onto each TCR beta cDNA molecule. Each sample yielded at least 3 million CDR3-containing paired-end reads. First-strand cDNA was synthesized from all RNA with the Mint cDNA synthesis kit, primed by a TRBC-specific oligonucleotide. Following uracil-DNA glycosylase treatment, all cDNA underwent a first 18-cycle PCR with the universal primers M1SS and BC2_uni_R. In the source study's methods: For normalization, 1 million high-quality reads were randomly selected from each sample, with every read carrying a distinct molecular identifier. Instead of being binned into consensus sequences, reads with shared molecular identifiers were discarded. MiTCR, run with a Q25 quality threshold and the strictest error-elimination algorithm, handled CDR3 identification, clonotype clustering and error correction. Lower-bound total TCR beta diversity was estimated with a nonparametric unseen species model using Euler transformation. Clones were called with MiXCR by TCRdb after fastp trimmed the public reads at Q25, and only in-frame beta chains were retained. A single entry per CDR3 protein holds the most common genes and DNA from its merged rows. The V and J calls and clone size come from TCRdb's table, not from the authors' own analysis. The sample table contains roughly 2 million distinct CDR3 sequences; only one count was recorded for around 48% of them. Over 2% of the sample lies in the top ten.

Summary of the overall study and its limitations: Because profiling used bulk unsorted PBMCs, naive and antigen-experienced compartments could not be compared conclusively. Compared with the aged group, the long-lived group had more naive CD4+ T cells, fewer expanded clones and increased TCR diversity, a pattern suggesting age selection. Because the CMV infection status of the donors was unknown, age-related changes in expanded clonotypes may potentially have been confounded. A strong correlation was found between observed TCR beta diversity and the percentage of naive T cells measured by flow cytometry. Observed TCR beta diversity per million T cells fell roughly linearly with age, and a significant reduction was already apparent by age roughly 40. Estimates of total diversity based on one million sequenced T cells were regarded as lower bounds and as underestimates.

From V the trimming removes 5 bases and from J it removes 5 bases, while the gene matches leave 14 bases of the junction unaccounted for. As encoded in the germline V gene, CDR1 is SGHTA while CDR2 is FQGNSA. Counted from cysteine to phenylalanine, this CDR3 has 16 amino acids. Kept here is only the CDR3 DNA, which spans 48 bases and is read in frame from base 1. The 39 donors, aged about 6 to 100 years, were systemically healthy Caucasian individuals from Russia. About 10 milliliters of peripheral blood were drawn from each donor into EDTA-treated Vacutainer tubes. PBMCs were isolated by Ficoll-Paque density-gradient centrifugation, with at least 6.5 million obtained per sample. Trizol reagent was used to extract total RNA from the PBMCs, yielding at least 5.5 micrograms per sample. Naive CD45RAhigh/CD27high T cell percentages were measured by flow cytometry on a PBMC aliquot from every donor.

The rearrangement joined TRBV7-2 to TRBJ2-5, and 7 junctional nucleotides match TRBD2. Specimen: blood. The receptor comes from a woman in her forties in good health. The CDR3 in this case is CASSPPGGAQVETQYF. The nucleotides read TGTGCCAGCAGCCCGCCGGGGGGAGCTCAGGTGGAGACCCAGTACTTC.